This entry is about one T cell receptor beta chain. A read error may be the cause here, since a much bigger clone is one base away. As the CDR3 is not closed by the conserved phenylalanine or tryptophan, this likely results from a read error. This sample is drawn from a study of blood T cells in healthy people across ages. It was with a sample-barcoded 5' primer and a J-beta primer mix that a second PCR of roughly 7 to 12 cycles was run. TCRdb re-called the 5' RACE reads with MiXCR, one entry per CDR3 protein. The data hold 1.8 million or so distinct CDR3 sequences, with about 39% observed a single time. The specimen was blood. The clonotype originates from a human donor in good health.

The CDR3, as DNA: TGTGCCATCAGCCCCGGGACAGGGTATTTCAATGAGCAGTTCGTC. Translated: CAISPGTGYFNEQFV. This sequence joins TRBV10-3 and TRBJ2-1; 9 bases align to TRBD1. Trimming took 6 bases from V and 6 from J; bases not matched to a gene: 9. Per germline, CDR1 ENHRY and CDR2 SYGVKD. There are 15 residues in the CDR3.